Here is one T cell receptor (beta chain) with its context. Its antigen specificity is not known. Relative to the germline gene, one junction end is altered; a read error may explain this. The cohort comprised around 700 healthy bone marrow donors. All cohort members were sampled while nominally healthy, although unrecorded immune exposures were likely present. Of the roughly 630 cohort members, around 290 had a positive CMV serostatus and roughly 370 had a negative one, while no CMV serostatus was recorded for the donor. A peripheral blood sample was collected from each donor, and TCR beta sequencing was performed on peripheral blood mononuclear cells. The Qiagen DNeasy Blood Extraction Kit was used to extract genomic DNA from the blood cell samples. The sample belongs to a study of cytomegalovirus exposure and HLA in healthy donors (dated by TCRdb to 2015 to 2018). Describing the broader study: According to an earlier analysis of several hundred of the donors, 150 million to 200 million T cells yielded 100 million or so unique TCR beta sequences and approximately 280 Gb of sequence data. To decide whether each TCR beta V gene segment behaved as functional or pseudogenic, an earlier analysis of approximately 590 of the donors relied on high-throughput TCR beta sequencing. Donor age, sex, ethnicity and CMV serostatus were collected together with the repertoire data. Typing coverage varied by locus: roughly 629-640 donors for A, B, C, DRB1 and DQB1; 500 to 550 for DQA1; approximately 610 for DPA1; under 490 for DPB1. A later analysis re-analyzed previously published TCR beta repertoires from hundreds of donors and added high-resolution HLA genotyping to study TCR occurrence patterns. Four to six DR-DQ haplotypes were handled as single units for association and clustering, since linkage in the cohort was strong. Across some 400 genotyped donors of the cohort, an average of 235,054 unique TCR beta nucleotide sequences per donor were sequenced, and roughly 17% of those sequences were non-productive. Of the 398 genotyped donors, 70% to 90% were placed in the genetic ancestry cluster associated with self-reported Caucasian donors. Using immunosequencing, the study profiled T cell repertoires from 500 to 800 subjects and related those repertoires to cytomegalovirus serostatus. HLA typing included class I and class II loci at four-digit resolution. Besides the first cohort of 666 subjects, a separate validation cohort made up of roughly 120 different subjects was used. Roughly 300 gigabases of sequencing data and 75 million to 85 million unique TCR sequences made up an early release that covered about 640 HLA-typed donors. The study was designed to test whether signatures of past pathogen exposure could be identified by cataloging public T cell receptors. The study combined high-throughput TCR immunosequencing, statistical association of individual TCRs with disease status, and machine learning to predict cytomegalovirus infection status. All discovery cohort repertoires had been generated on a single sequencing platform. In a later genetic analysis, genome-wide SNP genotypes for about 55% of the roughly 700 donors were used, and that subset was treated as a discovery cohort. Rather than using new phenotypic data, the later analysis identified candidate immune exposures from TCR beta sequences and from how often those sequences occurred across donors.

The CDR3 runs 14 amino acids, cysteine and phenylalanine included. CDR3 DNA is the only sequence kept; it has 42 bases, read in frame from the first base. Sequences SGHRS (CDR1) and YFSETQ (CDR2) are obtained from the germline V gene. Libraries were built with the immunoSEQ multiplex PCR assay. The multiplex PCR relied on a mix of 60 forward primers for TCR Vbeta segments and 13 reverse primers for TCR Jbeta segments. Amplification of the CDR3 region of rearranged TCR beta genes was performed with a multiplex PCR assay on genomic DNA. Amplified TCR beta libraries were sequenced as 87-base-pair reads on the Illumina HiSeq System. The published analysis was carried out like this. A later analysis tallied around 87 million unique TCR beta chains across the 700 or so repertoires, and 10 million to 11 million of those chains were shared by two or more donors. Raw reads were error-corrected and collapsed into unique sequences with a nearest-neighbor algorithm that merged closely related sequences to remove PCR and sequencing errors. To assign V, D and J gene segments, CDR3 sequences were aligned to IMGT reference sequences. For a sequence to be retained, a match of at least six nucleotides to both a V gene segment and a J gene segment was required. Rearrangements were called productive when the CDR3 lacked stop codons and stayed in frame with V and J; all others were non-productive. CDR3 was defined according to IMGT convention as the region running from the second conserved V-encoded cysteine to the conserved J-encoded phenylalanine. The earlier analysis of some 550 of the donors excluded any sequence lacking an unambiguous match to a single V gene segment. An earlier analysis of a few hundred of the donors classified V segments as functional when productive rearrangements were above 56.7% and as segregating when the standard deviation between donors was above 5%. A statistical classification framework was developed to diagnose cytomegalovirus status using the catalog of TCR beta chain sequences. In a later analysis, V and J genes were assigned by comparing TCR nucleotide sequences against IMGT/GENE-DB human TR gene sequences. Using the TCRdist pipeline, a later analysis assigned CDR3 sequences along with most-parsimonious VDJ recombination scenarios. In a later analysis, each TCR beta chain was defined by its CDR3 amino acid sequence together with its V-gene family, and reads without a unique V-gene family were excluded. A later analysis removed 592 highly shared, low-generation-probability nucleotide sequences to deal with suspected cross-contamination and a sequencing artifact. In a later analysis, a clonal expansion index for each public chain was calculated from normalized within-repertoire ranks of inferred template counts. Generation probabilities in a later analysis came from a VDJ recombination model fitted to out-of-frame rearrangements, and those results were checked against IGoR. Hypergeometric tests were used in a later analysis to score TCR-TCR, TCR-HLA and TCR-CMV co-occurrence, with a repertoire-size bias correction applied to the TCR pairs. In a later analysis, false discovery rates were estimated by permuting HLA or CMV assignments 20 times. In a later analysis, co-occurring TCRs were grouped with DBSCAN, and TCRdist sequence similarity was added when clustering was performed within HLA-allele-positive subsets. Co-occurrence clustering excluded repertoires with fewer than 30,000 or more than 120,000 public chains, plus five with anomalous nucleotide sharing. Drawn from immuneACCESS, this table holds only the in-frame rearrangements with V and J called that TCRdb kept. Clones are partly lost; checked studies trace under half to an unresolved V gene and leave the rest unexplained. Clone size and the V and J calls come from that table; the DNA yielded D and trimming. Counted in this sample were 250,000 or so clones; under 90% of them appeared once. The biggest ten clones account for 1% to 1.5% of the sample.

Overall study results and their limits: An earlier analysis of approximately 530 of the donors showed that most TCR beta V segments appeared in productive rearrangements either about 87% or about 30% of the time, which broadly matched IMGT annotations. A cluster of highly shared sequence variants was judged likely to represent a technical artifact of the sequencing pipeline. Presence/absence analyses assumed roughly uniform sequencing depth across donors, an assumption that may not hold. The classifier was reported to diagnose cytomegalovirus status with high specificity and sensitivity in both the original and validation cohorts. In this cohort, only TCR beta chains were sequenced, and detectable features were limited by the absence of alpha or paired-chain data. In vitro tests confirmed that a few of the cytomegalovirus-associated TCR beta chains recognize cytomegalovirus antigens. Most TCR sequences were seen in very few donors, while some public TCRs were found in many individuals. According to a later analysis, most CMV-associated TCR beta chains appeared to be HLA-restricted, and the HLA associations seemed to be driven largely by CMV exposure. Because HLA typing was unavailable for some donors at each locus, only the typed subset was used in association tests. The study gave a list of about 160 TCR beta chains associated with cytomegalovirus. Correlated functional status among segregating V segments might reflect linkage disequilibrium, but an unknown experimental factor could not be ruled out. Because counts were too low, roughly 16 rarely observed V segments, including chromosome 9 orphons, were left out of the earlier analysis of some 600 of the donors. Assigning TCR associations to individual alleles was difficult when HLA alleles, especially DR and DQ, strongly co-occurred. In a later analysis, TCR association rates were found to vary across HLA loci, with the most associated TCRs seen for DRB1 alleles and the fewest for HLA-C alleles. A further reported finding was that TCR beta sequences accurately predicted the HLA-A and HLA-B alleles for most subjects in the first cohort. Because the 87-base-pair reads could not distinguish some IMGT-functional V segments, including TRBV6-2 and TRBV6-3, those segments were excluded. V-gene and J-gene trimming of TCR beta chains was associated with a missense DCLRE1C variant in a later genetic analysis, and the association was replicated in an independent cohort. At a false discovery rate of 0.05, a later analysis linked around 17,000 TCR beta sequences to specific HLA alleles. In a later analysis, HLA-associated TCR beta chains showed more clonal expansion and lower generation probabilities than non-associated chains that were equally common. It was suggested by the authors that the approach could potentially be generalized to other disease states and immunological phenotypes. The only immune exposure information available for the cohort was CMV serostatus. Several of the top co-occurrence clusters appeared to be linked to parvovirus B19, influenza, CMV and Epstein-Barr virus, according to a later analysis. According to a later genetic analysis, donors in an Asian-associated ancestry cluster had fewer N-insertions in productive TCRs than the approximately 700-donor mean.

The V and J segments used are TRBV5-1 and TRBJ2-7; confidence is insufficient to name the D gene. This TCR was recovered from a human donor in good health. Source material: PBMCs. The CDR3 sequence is CASRTGQNSHEQYF. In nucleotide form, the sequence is TGCGCCAGCAGAACGGGTCAGAACTCCCACGAGCAGTACTTC.